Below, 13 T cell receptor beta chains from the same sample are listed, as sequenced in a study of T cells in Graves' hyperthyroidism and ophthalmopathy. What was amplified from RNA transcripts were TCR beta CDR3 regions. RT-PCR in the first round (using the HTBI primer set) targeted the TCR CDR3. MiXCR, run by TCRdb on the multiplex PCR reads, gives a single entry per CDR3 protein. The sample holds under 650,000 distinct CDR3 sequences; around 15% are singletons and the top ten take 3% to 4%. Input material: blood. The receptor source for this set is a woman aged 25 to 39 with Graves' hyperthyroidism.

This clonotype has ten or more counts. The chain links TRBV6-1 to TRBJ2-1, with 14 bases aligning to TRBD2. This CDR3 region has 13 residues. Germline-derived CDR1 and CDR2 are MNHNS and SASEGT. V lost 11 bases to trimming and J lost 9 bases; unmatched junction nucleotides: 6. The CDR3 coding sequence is TGTGCCGGCCGACTAGCGGGAGGGACTGAGCAGTTCTTC. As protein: CAGRLAGGTEQFF.

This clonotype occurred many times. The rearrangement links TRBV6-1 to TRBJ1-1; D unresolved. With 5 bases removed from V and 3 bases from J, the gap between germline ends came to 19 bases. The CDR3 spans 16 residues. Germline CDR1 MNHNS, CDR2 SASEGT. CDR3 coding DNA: TGTGCCAGCAGTCAACCGAGTACCCTTGGGGACACTGAAGCTTTCTTT. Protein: CASSQPSTLGDTEAFF.

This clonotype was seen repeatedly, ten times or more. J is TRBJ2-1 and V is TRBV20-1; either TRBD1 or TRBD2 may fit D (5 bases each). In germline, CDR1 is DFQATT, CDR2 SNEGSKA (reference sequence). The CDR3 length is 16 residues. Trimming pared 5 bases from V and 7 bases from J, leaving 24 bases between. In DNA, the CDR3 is TGCAGTGCTTTTAAAACCGGGACCTCCAGTAGGAATGAGCAGTTCTTC. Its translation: CSAFKTGTSSRNEQFF.

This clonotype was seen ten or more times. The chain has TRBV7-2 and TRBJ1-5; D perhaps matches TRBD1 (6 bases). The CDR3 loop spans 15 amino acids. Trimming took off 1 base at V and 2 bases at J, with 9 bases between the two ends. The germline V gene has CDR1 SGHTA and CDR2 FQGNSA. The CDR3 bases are TGTGCCAGCAGCTTAGATGGGGGCCGCAATCAGCCCCAGCATTTT. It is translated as CASSLDGGRNQPQHF. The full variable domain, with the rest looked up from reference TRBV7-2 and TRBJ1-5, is GAGVSQSPSNKVTEKGKDVELRCDPISGHTALYWYRQSLGQGLEFLIYFQGNSAPDKSGLPSDRFSAERTGGSVSTLTIQRTQQEDSAVYLCASSLDGGRNQPQHFGDGTRLSIL.

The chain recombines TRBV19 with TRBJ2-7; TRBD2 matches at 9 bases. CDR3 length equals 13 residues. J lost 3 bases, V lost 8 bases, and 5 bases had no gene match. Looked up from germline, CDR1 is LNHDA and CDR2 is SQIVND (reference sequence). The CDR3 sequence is CASRAGGDYEQYF. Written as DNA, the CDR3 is TGTGCCAGTCGAGCGGGAGGCGACTACGAGCAGTACTTC.

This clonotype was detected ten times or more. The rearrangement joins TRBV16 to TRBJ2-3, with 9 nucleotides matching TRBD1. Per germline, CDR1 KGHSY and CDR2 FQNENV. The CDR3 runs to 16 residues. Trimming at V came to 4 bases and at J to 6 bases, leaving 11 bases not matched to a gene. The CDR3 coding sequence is TGTGCCAGCAGCCCCTCGGGACAGGGCAACTCGGATACGCAGTATTTT. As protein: CASSPSGQGNSDTQYF.

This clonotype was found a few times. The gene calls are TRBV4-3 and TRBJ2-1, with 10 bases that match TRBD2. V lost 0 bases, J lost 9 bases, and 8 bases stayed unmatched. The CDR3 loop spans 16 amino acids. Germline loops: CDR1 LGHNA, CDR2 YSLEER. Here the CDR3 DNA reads TGCGCCAGCAGCCAAGATTGGCTAGCGGGAGTCGGTGAGCAGTTCTTC. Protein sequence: CASSQDWLAGVGEQFF.

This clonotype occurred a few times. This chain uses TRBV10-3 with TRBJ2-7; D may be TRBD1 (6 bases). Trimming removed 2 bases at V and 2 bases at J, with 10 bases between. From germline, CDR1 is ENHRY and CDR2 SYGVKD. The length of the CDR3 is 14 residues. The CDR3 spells CAISEGDIAYEQYF. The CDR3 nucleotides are TGTGCCATCAGTGAGGGGGACATCGCCTACGAGCAGTACTTC.

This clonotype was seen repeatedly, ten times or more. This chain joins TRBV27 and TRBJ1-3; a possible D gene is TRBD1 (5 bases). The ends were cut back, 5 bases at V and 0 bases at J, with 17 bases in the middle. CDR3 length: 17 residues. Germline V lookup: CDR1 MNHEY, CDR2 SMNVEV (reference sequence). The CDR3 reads CASSPREGIVSGNTIYF. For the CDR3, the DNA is TGTGCCAGCAGTCCCCGGGAGGGGATAGTCTCTGGAAACACCATATATTTT.

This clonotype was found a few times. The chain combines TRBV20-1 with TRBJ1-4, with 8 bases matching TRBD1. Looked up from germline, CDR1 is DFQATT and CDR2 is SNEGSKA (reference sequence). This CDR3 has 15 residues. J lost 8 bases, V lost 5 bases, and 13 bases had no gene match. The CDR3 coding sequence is TGCAGTGCTCACTTACTGGACAGGGTTAACGAAAAACTGTTTTTT. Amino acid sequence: CSAHLLDRVNEKLFF.

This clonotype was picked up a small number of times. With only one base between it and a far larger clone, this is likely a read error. CDR3 DNA: TGTGCCAGCAGTTTGAACTCCTACGAGCGGTACTTC. This codes for CASSLNSYERYF. This chain uses TRBV28 with TRBJ2-7; D is uncertain. Germline-derived CDR1 and CDR2 are MDHEN and SYDVKM. The CDR3 loop spans 12 amino acids.

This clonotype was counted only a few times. The chain's CDR3 is CASRVQGAEQYF. DNA of the CDR3: TGTGCCAGCAGGGTACAGGGGGCCGAGCAGTACTTC. The rearrangement uses TRBV12-3 or TRBV12-4 and TRBJ2-7; 9 bases align to TRBD1. The CDR3 is 12 amino acids. J was trimmed by 6 bases and V by 6 bases; bases with no gene match: 3.

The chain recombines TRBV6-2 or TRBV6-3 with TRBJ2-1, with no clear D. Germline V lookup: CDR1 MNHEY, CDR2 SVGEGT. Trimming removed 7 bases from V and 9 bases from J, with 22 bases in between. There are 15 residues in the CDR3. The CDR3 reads CASTNGRAESSEQFF. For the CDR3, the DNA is TGTGCCAGCACTAACGGGCGAGCCGAATCCAGTGAGCAGTTCTTC.